This TCR beta chain came from a study of somatic mutations in T cells in chronic GVHD (dated by TCRdb to 2018 to 2021). Isolated genomic DNA was used for TCRbeta deep sequencing. The immunoSEQ assay, provided as a commercial service, was used for TCRbeta CDR3 sequencing and initial data processing. In the authors' own workflow: Reads were demultiplexed, adapter and primer sequences were removed, similar clones were merged by frequency-ratio clustering, and V, D, J genes were annotated with IMGT. TCRdb provides this immuneACCESS table in a form limited to in-frame rearrangements. Some clones are lacking; in checked studies, under half of them reflect an unresolved V gene, and why the rest are absent is not known. V and J calls and clone size are as listed in that table; D and trimming were resolved from the DNA. This sample is represented by 13,000 or so clones; about 80% of them were singletons. Together, the top ten hold 32% of the sample.

For sorting, staining was performed with anti-CD3, anti-CD4, anti-CD8 and a Vbeta20 antibody from the IOTest Beta Mark kit on a FACSAria III, and a purity above 97% was achieved. Peripheral blood was collected in sodium heparin tubes, and mononuclear cells were isolated by Ficoll-Paque PLUS density gradient centrifugation. CD4+ Vbeta20+, CD4+ Vbeta20-, and CD8+ T cell fractions were FACS-sorted before TCRbeta deep sequencing. This clone was recorded a few times. It has no known antigen specificity. No per-base quality is available; no much larger clone lies one base away. Counted from cysteine to phenylalanine, this CDR3 has 13 amino acids. The entry retains the CDR3 DNA only, 39 bases that are in frame from base 1. Trimming takes 7 bases from V and 1 base from J, and the germline ends sit 10 bases apart. The germline V gene sets CDR1 to MNHNS and CDR2 to SASEGT.

The receptor comes from a male patient aged 50 to 60 with chronic graft-versus-host disease. Following a transplant, some T lymphocytes may have been derived from the graft donor. The chain joins TRBV6-1 to TRBJ2-5, with the D gene not clear enough to name. The sequenced sample consisted of Vbeta20-negative CD4+ T cells from blood. This specimen's cell subset or site label, interpreted: CD4+ T cells sorted as TCR Vbeta20 negative by flow cytometry. The CDR3 region: CASTLETQETQYF. The sequenced DNA is TGTGCCAGCACCCTAGAAACCCAAGAGACCCAGTACTTC.